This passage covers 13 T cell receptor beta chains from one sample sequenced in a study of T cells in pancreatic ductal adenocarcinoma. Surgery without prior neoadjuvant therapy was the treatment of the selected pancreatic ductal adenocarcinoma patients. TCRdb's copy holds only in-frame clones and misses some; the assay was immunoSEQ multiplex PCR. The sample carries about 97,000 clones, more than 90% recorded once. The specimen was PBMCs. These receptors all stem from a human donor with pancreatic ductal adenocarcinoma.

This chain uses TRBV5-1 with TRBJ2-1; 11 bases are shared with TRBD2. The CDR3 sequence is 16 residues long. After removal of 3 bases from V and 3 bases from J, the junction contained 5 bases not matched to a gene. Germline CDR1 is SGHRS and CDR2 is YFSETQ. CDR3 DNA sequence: TGCGCCAGCAGCTCCCGACTAGCGGGGATCTACAATGAGCAGTTCTTC. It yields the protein CASSSRLAGIYNEQFF.

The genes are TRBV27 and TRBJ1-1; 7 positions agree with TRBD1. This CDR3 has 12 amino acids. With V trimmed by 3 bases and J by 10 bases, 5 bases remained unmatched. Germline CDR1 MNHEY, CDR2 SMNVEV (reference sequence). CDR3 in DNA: TGTGCCAGCAGTTTCAGGGGGACGATAGCTTTCTTT. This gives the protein CASSFRGTIAFF.

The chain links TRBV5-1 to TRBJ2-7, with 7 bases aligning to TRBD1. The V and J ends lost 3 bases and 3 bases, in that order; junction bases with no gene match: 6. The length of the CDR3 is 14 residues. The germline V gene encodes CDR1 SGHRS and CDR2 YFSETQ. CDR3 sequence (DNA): TGCGCCAGCAGCTGGGGACAGCCGAACTACGAGCAGTACTTC. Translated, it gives CASSWGQPNYEQYF.

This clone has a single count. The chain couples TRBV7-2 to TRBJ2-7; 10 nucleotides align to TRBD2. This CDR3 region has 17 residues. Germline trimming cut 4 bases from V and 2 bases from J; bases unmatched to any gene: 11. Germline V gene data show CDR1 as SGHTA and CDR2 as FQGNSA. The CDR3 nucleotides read TGTGCCAGCAGCTGGAGCCCGGGACTAGCGCCCGCCTACGAGCAGTACTTC. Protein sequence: CASSWSPGLAPAYEQYF.

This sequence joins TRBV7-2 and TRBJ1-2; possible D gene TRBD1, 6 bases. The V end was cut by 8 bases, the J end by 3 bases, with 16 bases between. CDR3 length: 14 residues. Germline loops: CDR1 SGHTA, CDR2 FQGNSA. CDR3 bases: TGTGCCAGCGAACCATGGGCAGGGGACTATGGCTACACCTTC. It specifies CASEPWAGDYGYTF. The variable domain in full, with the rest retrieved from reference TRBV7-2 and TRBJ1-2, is GAGVSQSPSNKVTEKGKDVELRCDPISGHTALYWYRQSLGQGLEFLIYFQGNSAPDKSGLPSDRFSAERTGGSVSTLTIQRTQQEDSAVYLCASEPWAGDYGYTFGSGTRLTVV.

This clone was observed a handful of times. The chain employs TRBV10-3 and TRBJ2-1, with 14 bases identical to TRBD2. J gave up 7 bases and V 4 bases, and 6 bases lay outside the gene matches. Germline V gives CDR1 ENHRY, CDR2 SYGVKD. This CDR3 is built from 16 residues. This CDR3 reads CAISGLGLAGVNEQFF. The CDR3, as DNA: TGTGCCATCAGTGGCTTGGGACTAGCGGGAGTGAATGAGCAGTTCTTC.

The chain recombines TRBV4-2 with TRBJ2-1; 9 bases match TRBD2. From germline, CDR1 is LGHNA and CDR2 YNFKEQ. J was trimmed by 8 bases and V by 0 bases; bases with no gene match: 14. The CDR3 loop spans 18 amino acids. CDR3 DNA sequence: TGTGCCAGCAGCCAAGATCCCTATAGCGGGAGCTTGTTGGATGAGCAGTTCTTC. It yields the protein CASSQDPYSGSLLDEQFF.

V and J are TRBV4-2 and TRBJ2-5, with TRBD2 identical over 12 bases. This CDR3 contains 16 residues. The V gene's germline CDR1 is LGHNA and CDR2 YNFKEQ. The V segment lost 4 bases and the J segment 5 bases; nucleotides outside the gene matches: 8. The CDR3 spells CASSPGTSGLGETQYF. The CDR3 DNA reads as TGTGCCAGCAGCCCGGGGACTAGCGGGTTGGGGGAGACCCAGTACTTC.

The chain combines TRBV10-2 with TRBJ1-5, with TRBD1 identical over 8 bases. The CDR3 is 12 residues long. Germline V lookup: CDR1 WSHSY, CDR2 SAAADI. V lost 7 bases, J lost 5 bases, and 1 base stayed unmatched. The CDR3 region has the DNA TGCGCCAGCACGGACAGGGATCAGCCCCAGCATTTT. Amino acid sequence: CASTDRDQPQHF.

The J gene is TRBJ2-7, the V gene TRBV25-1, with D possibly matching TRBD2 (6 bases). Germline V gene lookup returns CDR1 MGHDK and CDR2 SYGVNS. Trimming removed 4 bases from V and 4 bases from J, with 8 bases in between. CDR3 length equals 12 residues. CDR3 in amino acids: CASSGRGYEQYF. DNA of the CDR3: TGTGCCAGCAGTGGGCGGGGTTACGAGCAGTACTTC.

The CDR3 DNA sequence: TGTGCCAGCAGCGATAGCGGGGCCGGACAGGAGACCCAGTACTTC. Its protein is CASSDSGAGQETQYF. The chain has TRBV27 and TRBJ2-5; TRBD2 aligns across 8 bases. Unmatched junction bases numbered 11, after V lost 6 bases and J lost 5 bases. This CDR3 has 15 amino acids. Germline CDR1 MNHEY, CDR2 SMNVEV (reference sequence).

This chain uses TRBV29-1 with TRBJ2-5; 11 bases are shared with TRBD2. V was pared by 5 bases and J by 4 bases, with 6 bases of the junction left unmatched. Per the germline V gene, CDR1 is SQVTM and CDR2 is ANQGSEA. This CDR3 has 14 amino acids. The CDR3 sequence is CSVLAGGVGETQYF. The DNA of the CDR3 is TGCAGCGTTCTAGCGGGAGGAGTTGGAGAGACCCAGTACTTC.

The DNA for the CDR3 is TGTGCCAGCAGTGTTTTATCCCGAGAGACCCAGTACTTC. Translation gives CASSVLSRETQYF. The genes are TRBV6-1 and TRBJ2-5; D is ambiguous. From germline, CDR1 is MNHNS and CDR2 SASEGT. The CDR3 covers 13 residues. Trimming removed 4 bases at V and 4 bases at J, with 10 bases between.